These 9 T cell receptor beta chains were all obtained from the same sample, sequenced in a study of T-cell reconstitution after alpha-beta-depleted transplantation in children. Molecular barcoding with unique molecular identifiers was used for the TCRbeta library. TCRdb re-called the PCR reads with MiXCR, one entry per CDR3 protein. The repertoire holds around 800,000 distinct CDR3 sequences, with about 16% as singletons. The sequencing used PBMCs, mostly from graft donor cells, collected 360 days after TCRalphabeta/CD19-depleted stem cell transplant. These TCRs come from a male patient younger than 18 who had a stem cell transplant for acute lymphoblastic leukemia, so the T cells may come from the graft donor.

This clonotype has a handful of counts. The chain employs TRBV28 and TRBJ2-3, with D possibly called TRBD1 or TRBD2 (6 bases each). The V gene lost 8 bases and the J gene lost 0 bases, with 9 bases spanning the gap. CDR3 size: 13 residues. CDR1 is MDHEN and CDR2 is SYDVKM in the germline V gene. CDR3 in amino acids: CASGGPSTDTQYF. The CDR3 region has the DNA TGTGCCAGCGGGGGGCCTAGCACAGATACGCAGTATTTT.

V is TRBV29-1 and J is TRBJ2-7; the D gene could be TRBD1 or TRBD2 (6 bases each). Trimming shortened V by 4 bases and J by 5 bases, and 15 bases separated the two germline ends. CDR1 and CDR2 from the germline V gene are SQVTM and ANQGSEA. This CDR3 is built from 13 residues. CDR3 in amino acids: CSVVGRTAHEQYF. DNA of the CDR3: TGCAGCGTTGTGGGGAGGACAGCCCACGAGCAGTACTTC.

V is TRBV7-3 and J is TRBJ2-1; D perhaps matches TRBD2 (6 bases). The germline V and J ends were trimmed by 5 bases and 10 bases, with 12 bases remaining between them. The CDR3 extends over 12 amino acids. CDR1 is SGHTA, CDR2 FQGTGA, per germline. CDR3 sequence reads: CASSQSGPEQFF. CDR3 nucleotides: TGTGCCAGCAGCCAAAGCGGGCCCGAGCAGTTCTTC.

This clonotype occurred a few times. The chain is built from TRBV7-8 and TRBJ2-5; no definite D call. The V gene lost 1 base and the J gene lost 5 bases, with 11 bases spanning the gap. CDR3 size: 14 residues. Germline V gene sequence: CDR1 SGHVS, CDR2 FQNEAQ. The CDR3 nucleotides are TGTGCCAGCAGCTTAGATGGTGGTGGTGAGACCCAGTACTTC. This encodes CASSLDGGGETQYF.

The chain joins TRBV5-1 to TRBJ2-3, with 9 nucleotides matching TRBD2. The CDR3 has 16 residues. The V gene's germline CDR1 is SGHRS and CDR2 YFSETQ. V lost 0 bases to trimming and J lost 5 bases; unmatched junction nucleotides: 7. The CDR3 nucleotides are TGCGCCAGCAGCTTGGACGGCGGGAGGGCCAGAGATACGCAGTATTTT. This sequence encodes CASSLDGGRARDTQYF.

The gene calls are TRBV29-1 and TRBJ2-5; the match to TRBD2 covers 11 bases. Germline CDR1 reads SQVTM; CDR2 reads ANQGSEA. The V segment lost 1 base and the J segment 0 bases; nucleotides outside the gene matches: 4. The CDR3 runs to 16 residues. CDR3 DNA: TGCAGCGTTGAAGGTACTAGCGGGAGTAACCAAGAGACCCAGTACTTC. Protein: CSVEGTSGSNQETQYF.

This clonotype has only a few counts. V gene TRBV5-1 combines with J gene TRBJ2-2, with D possibly being TRBD2 (5 bases). Trimming stripped 2 bases from V and 1 base from J, with 12 bases between. The V gene's germline CDR1 is SGHRS and CDR2 YFSETQ. The CDR3 covers 16 residues. DNA for the CDR3: TGCGCCAGCAGCTTACTAGACCCTTTGAACACCGGGGAGCTGTTTTTT. It codes for CASSLLDPLNTGELFF.

This clonotype occurred a few times. This chain links TRBV2 with TRBJ1-2; 8 bases align to TRBD1. Germline loops: CDR1 SNHLY, CDR2 FYNNEI. This CDR3 has 13 amino acids. Trimming cost V 3 bases and J 6 bases; bases outside gene matches: 3. CDR3 amino acids: CASSDRGPNGYTF. The DNA for the CDR3 is TGTGCCAGCAGTGACAGGGGGCCCAATGGCTACACCTTC. The whole variable domain, remainder taken from reference TRBV2 and TRBJ1-2, is EPEVTQTPSHQVTQMGQEVILRCVPISNHLYFYWYRQILGQKVEFLVSFYNNEISEKSEIFDDQFSVERPDGSNFTLKIRSTKLEDSAMYFCASSDRGPNGYTFGSGTRLTVV.

The J gene is TRBJ2-7, the V gene TRBV5-5; D is ambiguous. This CDR3 is built from 15 residues. Per germline, CDR1 SGHKS and CDR2 YYEKEE (reference sequence). V was trimmed by 0 bases and J by 3 bases, leaving 13 bases between them. CDR3 coding DNA: TGTGCCAGCAGCTTGGACCCAACGAAGGGCTACGAGCAGTACTTC. Translation gives CASSLDPTKGYEQYF.